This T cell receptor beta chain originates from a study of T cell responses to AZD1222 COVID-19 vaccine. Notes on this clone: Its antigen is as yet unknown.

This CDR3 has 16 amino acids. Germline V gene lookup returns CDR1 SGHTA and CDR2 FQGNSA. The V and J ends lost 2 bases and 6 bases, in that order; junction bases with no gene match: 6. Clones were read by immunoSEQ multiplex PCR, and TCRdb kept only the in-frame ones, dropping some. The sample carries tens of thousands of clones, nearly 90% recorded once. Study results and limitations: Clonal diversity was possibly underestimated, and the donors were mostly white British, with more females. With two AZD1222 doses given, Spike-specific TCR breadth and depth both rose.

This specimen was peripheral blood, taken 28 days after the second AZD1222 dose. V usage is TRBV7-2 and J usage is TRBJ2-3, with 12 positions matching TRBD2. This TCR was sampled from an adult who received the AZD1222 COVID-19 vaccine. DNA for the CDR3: TGTGCCAGCAGCTTAAGGCTAGCGGGAGGGCCCGATACGCAGTATTTT. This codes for CASSLRLAGGPDTQYF.